The 25 T cell receptor beta chains in this list originate from one sample, sequenced in a study of technical replicates of blood from several donors. Libraries were prepared by immunoSEQ multiplex PCR; TCRdb keeps only in-frame clonotypes and omits some of them. The table has about 83,000 clones, approximately 94% seen once. The specimen sequenced was T cells isolated from PBMCs. The receptor set was obtained from a human donor in good health.

The CDR3 nucleotides read TGTGCCAGCAGGGTACAGGTGAACACTGAAGCTTTCTTT. This translates into CASRVQVNTEAFF. The chain has TRBV7-8 and TRBJ1-1, with a possible D match to TRBD1 (5 bases). The V end was cut by 6 bases, the J end by 0 bases, with 8 bases between. CDR1 and CDR2 (germline): SGHVS, FQNEAQ. This CDR3 has 13 amino acids.

The rearrangement links TRBV9 to TRBJ1-4; D is unresolved. The CDR3 has 17 residues. In germline, CDR1 is SGDLS, CDR2 YYNGEE. V lost 4 bases to trimming and J lost 0 bases, with 16 bases between them. DNA for the CDR3: TGTGCCAGCAGCTCCCCATCCGGGTTTGCAACTAATGAAAAACTGTTTTTT. Translated, it gives CASSSPSGFATNEKLFF.

The rearrangement uses TRBV6-6 and TRBJ2-1; D may be TRBD2 (6 bases). Germline CDR1 is MNHNY and CDR2 is SVGAGI (reference sequence). V lost 8 bases to trimming and J lost 3 bases, with 11 bases between them. The CDR3 covers 13 residues. The CDR3 DNA reads as TGTGCCAGCGGTAATAGCGGCTACAATGAGCAGTTCTTC. The encoded protein is CASGNSGYNEQFF.

The chain links TRBV5-1 to TRBJ2-2; 8 bases agree with TRBD1. Germline V gene lookup returns CDR1 SGHRS and CDR2 YFSETQ. The V segment lost 1 base and the J segment 6 bases; nucleotides outside the gene matches: 8. The CDR3 contains 16 residues. The CDR3 region has the DNA TGCGCCAGCAGCTTGAAGCTACAGGGGGGATCCGGGGAGCTGTTTTTT. Translating gives CASSLKLQGGSGELFF.

The gene calls are TRBV7-9 and TRBJ2-7, with TRBD2 identical over 9 bases. The CDR3 contains 16 residues. V shed 1 base, J shed 5 bases, and the junction held 9 bases outside the gene matches. CDR1 and CDR2 (germline): SEHNR, FQNEAQ (reference sequence). The chain's CDR3 is CASSLEAGGPWDEQYF. DNA for the CDR3: TGTGCCAGCAGCTTAGAAGCGGGGGGACCCTGGGACGAGCAGTACTTC.

The CDR3 spells CASAPLGGETQYF. The CDR3 DNA reads TGCGCCAGCGCACCGCTGGGAGGAGAGACCCAGTACTTC. The chain uses TRBV10-1 and TRBJ2-5; TRBD2 might be the D (6 bases). CDR1 is WNHNN, CDR2 SYGVQD, per germline (reference sequence). V gave up 8 bases and J gave up 4 bases, with 14 bases separating them. The CDR3 loop spans 13 amino acids.

The chain recombines TRBV5-6 with TRBJ1-3; unclear D gene. Germline V gene data show CDR1 as SGHDT and CDR2 as YYEEEE. CDR3 size: 14 residues. Trimming took 0 bases from V and 4 from J, leaving 8 bases between them. CDR3: CASSLGESGNTIYF. The CDR3 DNA sequence: TGTGCCAGCAGCTTGGGGGAGTCGGGAAACACCATATATTTT.

This clone was seen just once. The CDR3 DNA reads as TGTGCCACCTCCCCGCGGGGGTTAGGCTACACCTTC. Residues: CATSPRGLGYTF. The V and J genes are TRBV19 and TRBJ1-2, with D possibly matching TRBD1 (5 bases). With 10 bases removed from V and 8 bases from J, the gap between germline ends came to 17 bases. Per germline, CDR1 LNHDA and CDR2 SQIVND (reference sequence). CDR3 size: 12 residues.

The V and J genes are TRBV7-9 and TRBJ2-4; D is uncertain. The CDR3 is 14 amino acids. Germline V gene data show CDR1 as SEHNR and CDR2 as FQNEAQ (reference sequence). Trimming left V 3 bases short and J 6 bases short, with 12 bases between. The CDR3 reads CASSFGSDPNIQYF. Written as DNA, the CDR3 is TGTGCCAGCAGCTTTGGCAGCGACCCAAACATTCAGTACTTC.

V and J are TRBV5-8 and TRBJ1-1; no firm D call. CDR3 size: 15 residues. The V gene's germline CDR1 is SGHTS and CDR2 YDEGEE. V shed 0 bases and J shed 9 bases, with 18 bases lying between them. CDR3 bases: TGTGCCAGCAGCTTGGTCCCGGCCGGATGGGCTCAAGCTTTCTTT. It is translated as CASSLVPAGWAQAFF.

This rearrangement joins TRBV18 to TRBJ2-2; TRBD1 is a possible D gene (6 bases). The V gene lost 3 bases and the J gene lost 5 bases, with 13 bases spanning the gap. There are 15 residues in the CDR3. Germline loops: CDR1 KGHSH, CDR2 LQKENI. For the CDR3, the DNA is TGTGCCAGCTCACCTATCGGGACACTAACCGGGGAGCTGTTTTTT. Translating gives CASSPIGTLTGELFF.

V usage is TRBV7-6 and J usage is TRBJ2-5; a possible D gene is TRBD2 (6 bases). The length of the CDR3 is 12 residues. Deletions cut 4 bases from V and 7 bases from J, with 10 bases between. Germline V gene sequence: CDR1 SGHVS, CDR2 FNYEAQ. CDR3 coding DNA: TGTGCCAGCAGCTCTCCCGGGGGGACCCAGTACTTC. It yields the protein CASSSPGGTQYF. The whole variable domain, filled in from reference TRBV7-6 and TRBJ2-5, reads GAGVSQSPRYKVTKRGQDVALRCDPISGHVSLYWYRQALGQGPEFLTYFNYEAQQDKSGLPNDRFSAERPEGSISTLTIQRTEQRDSAMYRCASSSPGGTQYFGPGTRLLVL.

The rearrangement uses TRBV11-2 and TRBJ2-4; tentative D call: TRBD2 (6 bases). The germline V gene has CDR1 SGHAT and CDR2 FQNNGV. CDR3 length: 15 residues. The V end lost 0 bases, the J end lost 8 bases, and 14 bases lay between the germline ends. This chain's CDR3 is CASSLDAGGRYIQYF. CDR3 DNA sequence: TGTGCCAGCAGCTTAGACGCCGGGGGAAGATACATTCAGTACTTC.

This rearrangement joins TRBV5-1 to TRBJ2-3; 8 bases fit TRBD2. Germline-derived CDR1 and CDR2 are SGHRS and YFSETQ. The CDR3 is 17 amino acids. Unmatched junction bases numbered 9, after V lost 1 base and J lost 2 bases. CDR3 protein: CASSLSMGGGHTDTQYF. CDR3 DNA sequence: TGCGCCAGCAGCTTGTCTATGGGCGGGGGGCACACAGATACGCAGTATTTT. The variable domain in full, with the rest retrieved from reference TRBV5-1 and TRBJ2-3, is KAGVTQTPRYLIKTRGQQVTLSCSPISGHRSVSWYQQTPGQGLQFLFEYFSETQRNKGNFPGRFSGRQFSNSRSEMNVSTLELGDSALYLCASSLSMGGGHTDTQYFGPGTRLTVL.

V and J are TRBV7-8 and TRBJ2-2; 9 nucleotides align to TRBD2. Germline V gives CDR1 SGHVS, CDR2 FQNEAQ. Trimming removed 8 bases from V and 0 bases from J; junction bases left unmatched: 4. This CDR3 has 15 residues. CDR3 sequence reads: CASRLAGANTGELFF. CDR3 bases: TGTGCCAGCCGTTTAGCGGGAGCGAACACCGGGGAGCTGTTTTTT.

This sequence joins TRBV6-4 and TRBJ2-1; D might be TRBD2 (7 bases). CDR3 length equals 13 residues. V was cut by 8 bases and J by 10 bases, with 18 bases left in between. The germline V gene has CDR1 MRHNA and CDR2 SNTAGT. Here the CDR3 reads CASGEGGREEQFF. The CDR3 region has the DNA TGTGCCAGCGGAGAAGGGGGGCGGGAGGAGCAGTTCTTC.

For the CDR3, the DNA is TGTGCCAGCAGCCCGTCGACAGTGTGGTATTTT. It yields the protein CASSPSTVWYF. This chain uses TRBV11-2 with TRBJ2-3; D might be TRBD1 (5 bases). The CDR3 spans 11 residues. The V end lost 5 bases, the J end lost 14 bases, and 14 bases lay between the germline ends. Germline lookup yields CDR1 SGHAT and CDR2 FQNNGV. The complete variable domain, with remaining parts taken from reference TRBV11-2 and TRBJ2-3, reads EAGVAQSPRYKIIEKRQSVAFWCNPISGHATLYWYQQILGQGPKLLIQFQNNGVVDDSQLPKDRFSAERLKGVDSTLKIQPAKLEDSAVYLCASSPSTVWYFGPGTRLTVL.

The CDR3 bases are TGCAGCGCAGTTGCAGGGGGCTTGAACTACGAGCAGTACTTC. This gives the protein CSAVAGGLNYEQYF. V and J are TRBV29-1 and TRBJ2-7; TRBD1 aligns across 8 bases. The CDR3 contains 14 residues. V gave up 7 bases and J gave up 3 bases; unmatched junction bases: 11. The germline V gene has CDR1 SQVTM and CDR2 ANQGSEA.

This clone occurred once. V is TRBV11-2 and J is TRBJ2-3; TRBD2 matches at 10 bases. The V segment lost 4 bases and the J segment 7 bases; nucleotides outside the gene matches: 8. The CDR3 totals 15 residues. Germline CDR1 SGHAT, CDR2 FQNNGV. In DNA form, the CDR3 reads TGTGCCAGCAGCTACTTTAAACTAGCGGGGCATACGCAGTATTTT. Protein product: CASSYFKLAGHTQYF.

This rearrangement joins TRBV30 to TRBJ1-2; 7 nucleotides align to TRBD1. Trimming removed 2 bases from V and 7 bases from J; junction bases left unmatched: 10. CDR1 GTSNPN and CDR2 SVGIG come from the germline V gene (reference sequence). CDR3 length: 14 residues. CDR3 amino acids: CAWSFTGDDRGYTF. The CDR3 DNA sequence: TGTGCCTGGAGTTTTACAGGGGATGATCGTGGCTACACCTTC.

J is TRBJ2-7 and V is TRBV6-5; 13 nucleotides line up with TRBD2. V lost 7 bases and J lost 5; bases outside the gene matches: 2. This CDR3 region has 13 residues. CDR1 is MNHEY and CDR2 is SVGAGI in the germline V gene. DNA for the CDR3: TGTGCCAGCACCGGGACTAGCGGGAACGAGCAGTACTTC. It codes for CASTGTSGNEQYF.

This rearrangement joins TRBV28 to TRBJ2-3, with TRBD1 identical over 9 bases. This CDR3 region has 14 residues. Germline trimming cut 1 base from V and 11 bases from J; bases unmatched to any gene: 7. Germline CDR1 is MDHEN and CDR2 is SYDVKM. The CDR3 DNA reads TGTGCCAGCAGTTTATTGGCGACAGGGGGGTTGCAGTATTTT. This encodes CASSLLATGGLQYF.

The rearrangement uses TRBV5-1 and TRBJ2-1; 7 bases are a match to TRBD2. The length of the CDR3 is 16 residues. V lost 4 bases, J lost 4 bases, and 11 bases stayed unmatched. From germline, CDR1 is SGHRS and CDR2 YFSETQ. CDR3 sequence: CASSLEGRGIYNEQFF. The CDR3 coding sequence is TGCGCCAGCAGCCTAGAGGGGCGGGGGATTTACAATGAGCAGTTCTTC.

This chain connects TRBV30 to TRBJ2-5; TRBD1 might be the D (6 bases). CDR3 length: 13 amino acids. Looked up from germline, CDR1 is GTSNPN and CDR2 is SVGIG (reference sequence). V shed 7 bases and J shed 1 base, with 13 bases lying between them. CDR3 coding DNA: TGTGCCTCCCAAAGGGACACCCAAGAGACCCAGTACTTC. Encoded protein: CASQRDTQETQYF.

V gene TRBV29-1 combines with J gene TRBJ2-5; TRBD1 is a possible D gene (5 bases). V was trimmed by 6 bases and J by 1 base, leaving 12 bases between them. Germline values: CDR1 SQVTM, CDR2 ANQGSEA. The CDR3 consists of 13 residues. The CDR3 region is CSVNRFPQETQYF. The CDR3 DNA reads TGCAGCGTGAACAGGTTTCCCCAAGAGACCCAGTACTTC.